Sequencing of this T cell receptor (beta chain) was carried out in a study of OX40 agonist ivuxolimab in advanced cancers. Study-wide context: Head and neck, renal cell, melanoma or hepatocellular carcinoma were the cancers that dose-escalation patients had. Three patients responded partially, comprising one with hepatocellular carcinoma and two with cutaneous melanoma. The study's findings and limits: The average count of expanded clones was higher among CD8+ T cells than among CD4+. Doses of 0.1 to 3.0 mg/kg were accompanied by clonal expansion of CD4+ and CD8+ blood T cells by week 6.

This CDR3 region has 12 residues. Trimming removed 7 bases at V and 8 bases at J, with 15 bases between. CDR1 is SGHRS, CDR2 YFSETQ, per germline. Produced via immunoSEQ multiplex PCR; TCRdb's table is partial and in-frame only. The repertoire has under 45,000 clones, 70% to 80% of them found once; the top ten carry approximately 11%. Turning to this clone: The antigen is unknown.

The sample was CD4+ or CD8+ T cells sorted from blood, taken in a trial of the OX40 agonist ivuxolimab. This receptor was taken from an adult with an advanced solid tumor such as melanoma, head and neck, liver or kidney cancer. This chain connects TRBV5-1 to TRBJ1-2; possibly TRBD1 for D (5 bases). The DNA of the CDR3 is TGCGCCAGCTTCGGGACTCCTCTAGGCTACACCTTC. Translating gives CASFGTPLGYTF. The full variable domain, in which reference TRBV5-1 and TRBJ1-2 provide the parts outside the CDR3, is KAGVTQTPRYLIKTRGQQVTLSCSPISGHRSVSWYQQTPGQGLQFLFEYFSETQRNKGNFPGRFSGRQFSNSRSEMNVSTLELGDSALYLCASFGTPLGYTFGSGTRLTVV.